The next 15 T cell receptor beta chains were all read from a single sample in a study of T cell repertoires in cytomegalovirus infection. TCRdb called the reads again in MiXCR, with one record for every CDR3 protein. The sample holds 200,000 to 300,000 distinct CDR3 sequences; roughly 10% are singletons and the top ten take less than 15%. Material: PBMCs. All receptors come from a human donor in good health (CMV status not recorded). Some clones in this sample may be carry-over from other donors' samples.

This clonotype was recorded at least ten times. The J gene is TRBJ2-7, the V gene TRBV25-1; D is possibly TRBD1 (6 bases). Germline values: CDR1 MGHDK, CDR2 SYGVNS. The V and J ends lost 8 bases and 3 bases respectively, with 11 bases between them. There are 12 residues in the CDR3. DNA of the CDR3: TGTGCCAGCCAACAGGGAGTCTACGAGCAGTACTTC. Translating it yields CASQQGVYEQYF.

This clonotype was counted many times. The rearrangement uses TRBV6-1 and TRBJ1-5; weak D call: TRBD1 (5 bases). The germline CDR1 and CDR2 sequences are MNHNS and SASEGT. V lost 5 bases and J lost 2, with 10 bases in between. This CDR3 is 14 amino acids long. The CDR3 bases are TGTGCCAGCAGTCAATGGGGCGGCAATCAGCCCCAGCATTTT. Residues: CASSQWGGNQPQHF.

This clonotype showed up just a few times. For the CDR3, the DNA is TGTGCCAGTAGTATCTCTGGGAACACTGAAGCTTTCTTT. It codes for CASSISGNTEAFF. This chain connects TRBV19 to TRBJ1-1, with D unclear. The V gene's germline CDR1 is LNHDA and CDR2 SQIVND (reference sequence). V was pared by 3 bases and J by 1 base, with 6 bases between. The length of the CDR3 is 13 residues.

Ten or more counts support this clonotype. The rearrangement uses TRBV7-2 and TRBJ2-3; TRBD2 is a possible D gene (7 bases). The V gene lost 1 base and the J gene lost 5 bases, with 22 bases spanning the gap. This CDR3 comprises 18 residues. Germline loops: CDR1 SGHTA, CDR2 FQGNSA. In nucleotides, the CDR3 is TGTGCCAGCAGCTTAGGGGGCGGGGGCGGGACATCACAAGATACGCAGTATTTT. Amino acids: CASSLGGGGGTSQDTQYF.

The V gene is TRBV12-5, the J gene TRBJ2-1, with TRBD1 as a possible D gene (7 bases). CDR3 length: 17 residues. V shed 0 bases and J shed 5 bases, with 17 bases lying between them. Per the germline V gene, CDR1 is LGHNT and CDR2 is FRNRAP. The CDR3 bases are TGTGCTAGTGGTTTGGTCTTCCCTGGGGGGACAGACAATGAGCAGTTCTTC. This codes for CASGLVFPGGTDNEQFF.

The table lists this clonotype with many counts. This chain connects TRBV7-2 to TRBJ1-2; D is unresolved. Germline CDR1 and CDR2: SGHTA and FQGNSA. V was trimmed by 1 base and J by 4 bases, leaving 4 bases between them. The CDR3 runs to 12 residues. The CDR3 sequence is CASSLGSYGYTF. CDR3 nucleotides: TGTGCCAGCAGCTTAGGATCCTATGGCTACACCTTC.

This clonotype has a handful of counts. V and J are TRBV20-1 and TRBJ2-7; D not resolved. Germline V gene lookup returns CDR1 DFQATT and CDR2 SNEGSKA (reference sequence). The CDR3 covers 12 residues. Trimming took 3 bases from V and 5 from J, leaving 11 bases between them. This CDR3 is CSARPSHNEQYF. CDR3 DNA sequence: TGCAGTGCTAGGCCCTCCCATAACGAGCAGTACTTC.

This clonotype was observed at least ten times. The chain uses TRBV7-2 and TRBJ1-1, with unresolved D. V was pared by 2 bases and J by 5 bases, with 18 bases between. The CDR3 totals 16 residues. Per germline, CDR1 SGHTA and CDR2 FQGNSA. The CDR3 loop is CASSLQNTEAGTEAFF. CDR3 bases: TGTGCCAGCAGCTTACAAAATACAGAAGCGGGTACTGAAGCTTTCTTT.

This clonotype was seen many times. The genes are TRBV11-2 and TRBJ1-5; the D gene is possibly TRBD1 (6 bases). The germline V gene has CDR1 SGHAT and CDR2 FQNNGV. CDR3 length: 15 residues. V shed 5 bases and J shed 7 bases, with 18 bases lying between them. The CDR3 sequence: CASSGVMGGGQPQHF. The CDR3 region has the DNA TGTGCCAGCAGCGGCGTGATGGGGGGCGGACAGCCCCAGCATTTT. Full variable domain (remainder filled in from reference TRBV11-2 and TRBJ1-5): EAGVAQSPRYKIIEKRQSVAFWCNPISGHATLYWYQQILGQGPKLLIQFQNNGVVDDSQLPKDRFSAERLKGVDSTLKIQPAKLEDSAVYLCASSGVMGGGQPQHFGDGTRLSIL.

This clonotype turned up a few times. The genes are TRBV19 and TRBJ2-1; the D gene is possibly TRBD2 (5 bases). There are 16 residues in the CDR3. V dropped 0 bases and J dropped 5 bases, with 14 bases sitting between them. CDR1 LNHDA and CDR2 SQIVND come from the germline V gene (reference sequence). CDR3 amino acids: CASSIERTTRDNEQFF. Written as DNA, the CDR3 is TGTGCCAGTAGTATAGAGCGGACCACTAGGGACAATGAGCAGTTCTTC.

CDR3 amino acids: CASSARTGVDRTEAFF. CDR3 in DNA: TGTGCCAGTAGTGCTCGGACAGGGGTGGACCGGACTGAAGCTTTCTTT. The chain joins TRBV19 to TRBJ1-1, with TRBD1 matching over 9 bases. Germline V gene lookup returns CDR1 LNHDA and CDR2 SQIVND (reference sequence). The length of the CDR3 is 16 residues. V lost 5 bases, J lost 5 bases, and 12 bases stayed unmatched.

This clonotype was counted a few times. CDR3 sequence: CASSLASGQGASGYTF. The CDR3 nucleotides are TGTGCCAGCAGCTTGGCGTCGGGACAGGGGGCATCTGGCTACACCTTC. The chain combines TRBV5-4 with TRBJ1-2; TRBD1 aligns across 12 bases. Germline V CDR1 and CDR2: SGHNT, YYREEE (reference sequence). Losses at the gene ends were 0 bases for V and 7 bases for J; bases not matched to a gene: 7. This CDR3 has 16 residues.

Ten or more counts support this clonotype. This chain uses TRBV14 with TRBJ1-2; possible D gene TRBD1, 5 bases. The V and J ends lost 4 bases and 5 bases respectively, with 11 bases between them. The CDR3 has 13 amino acids. Per the germline V gene, CDR1 is SGHDN and CDR2 is FVKESK. As DNA, the CDR3 is TGTGCCAGCAGCCCGGGACCGTCGTATGGCTACACCTTC. Protein product: CASSPGPSYGYTF.

This clonotype was counted ten times or more. This CDR3 is CASRLDRGLRGYTF. The DNA for the CDR3 is TGTGCCAGCAGGCTGGACAGGGGGCTCAGGGGCTACACCTTC. This rearrangement joins TRBV7-2 to TRBJ1-2; 11 nucleotides agree with TRBD1. J lost 8 bases, V lost 6 bases, and 8 bases had no gene match. CDR1 is SGHTA and CDR2 is FQGNSA in the germline V gene. The CDR3 totals 14 residues. The entire variable domain, with the rest obtained from reference TRBV7-2 and TRBJ1-2, is as follows: GAGVSQSPSNKVTEKGKDVELRCDPISGHTALYWYRQSLGQGLEFLIYFQGNSAPDKSGLPSDRFSAERTGGSVSTLTIQRTQQEDSAVYLCASRLDRGLRGYTFGSGTRLTVV.

The chain links TRBV5-1 to TRBJ2-7; D remains ambiguous. This CDR3 has 14 amino acids. Germline CDR1 reads SGHRS; CDR2 reads YFSETQ. Trimming took 1 base from V and 2 from J, leaving 10 bases between them. The chain's CDR3 is CASSLNGQAYEQYF. CDR3 sequence (DNA): TGCGCCAGCAGCTTGAATGGCCAGGCCTACGAGCAGTACTTC.